This TCR beta chain is from a study of cytomegalovirus exposure and HLA in healthy donors. Overall study findings and caveats: The dataset shows that most TCR sequences were rare, while some public TCRs occurred in many donors. Cytomegalovirus status, reportedly, was diagnosed with high specificity and sensitivity by the classifier.

The CDR3 covers 19 residues. V gave up 0 bases and J gave up 4 bases, with 21 bases separating them. Germline CDR1 reads SGHVS; CDR2 reads FNYEAQ. Separate from the roughly 700-subject first cohort was the roughly 130-subject validation cohort, to which the donors belonged. Data came from immunoSEQ multiplex PCR; TCRdb stores just in-frame clones and leaves some out. The sample has tens of thousands of clones, 95% to 98% seen once; the top ten hold around 1.5%. As regards this clone: Its matching antigen is unknown.

The chain has TRBV7-6 and TRBJ1-4; D is possibly TRBD1 (6 bases). The sequencing sample was made of PBMCs. This clonotype originated in a woman between 18 and 29 years old in good health and CMV-seropositive. This CDR3 is CASSLAILSAGQLNEKLFF. The CDR3 nucleotides read TGTGCCAGCAGCTTAGCTATCCTTTCGGCTGGACAGCTTAATGAAAAACTGTTTTTT.